This TCR beta chain was retrieved from a study of blood T cells in healthy people across ages (dated by TCRdb to about 2015). Study-level background: In model experiments, roughly one uniquely barcoded TCR beta cDNA molecule per two T cells was captured by template switching. Four age groups were formed from the donors: young (average approximately 15 years), middle-aged (approximately 39), aged (around 68) and long-lived (about 75). To track age-related changes in TCR beta repertoire diversity, the study relied on deep sequencing normalized with unique cDNA molecular identifiers. Donors of different ages were randomly distributed across sequencing lanes to avoid experimental bias. Using the same blood draw, the study looked at two additional independent replicas of 1 million unique cDNA reads for two donors, one aged 18 to 30 and the other aged 80 or older. On the study overall, not on this receptor specifically: The long-lived group showed more naive CD4+ T cells, fewer expanded clones and increased TCR diversity than the aged group, suggesting age selection. Estimates of total diversity based on one million sequenced T cells were considered lower bounds and underestimates. A strong correlation was found between observed TCR beta diversity and the percentage of naive T cells measured by flow cytometry. Since profiling was done on bulk unsorted PBMCs, naive and antigen-experienced compartments could not be conclusively compared. As age increased, observed TCR beta diversity per million T cells dropped in a roughly linear way, and a significant reduction was already evident by age about 40. Donor CMV infection status was unknown, potentially confounding age-related changes in expanded clonotypes.

Taken from the germline V gene, the CDR1 and CDR2 loops are MNHEY and SVGAGI. V drops 2 bases and J drops 10 bases, leaving 9 bases in between. The CDR3 runs 12 residues from the cysteine to the phenylalanine. Just the 36-base CDR3 DNA is kept, in frame starting at base 1. The donors were some 39 Caucasian individuals from Russia, aged 6 to 90 years, who were systemically healthy. Roughly 10 milliliters of peripheral blood were collected from each donor into EDTA-treated Vacutainer tubes. Ficoll-Paque density-gradient centrifugation was used to isolate PBMCs, with at least 6.5 million per sample. Trizol reagent was used to extract total RNA from PBMCs, with at least 5 micrograms per sample. For every donor, an aliquot of PBMCs went through flow cytometry to measure the percentages of naive CD45RAhigh/CD27high T cells. The method behind the library was 5' RACE. A second PCR of about 7 to 12 cycles was performed with a sample-barcoded 5' primer and a J-beta primer mix. A unique molecular identifier was introduced onto each TCR beta cDNA molecule by a template-switch 5' adaptor carrying 12 random nucleotides. At least 2.5 million CDR3-containing paired-end reads were obtained from each sample. All of the RNA was converted into first-strand cDNA using the Mint cDNA synthesis kit, with a TRBC-specific oligonucleotide serving as the primer. After uracil-DNA glycosylase treatment, a first 18-cycle PCR used universal primers M1SS and BC2_uni_R on all cDNA. The original pipeline was this. Normalization of each sample was performed by random selection of 1 million high-quality reads, each carrying a distinct molecular identifier. Reads sharing molecular identifiers were discarded rather than binned into consensus sequences. CDR3 identification, clonotype clustering and error correction used MiTCR with a Q25 quality threshold and the strictest error-elimination algorithm. A nonparametric unseen species model using Euler transformation provided a lower-bound estimate of total TCR beta diversity. TCRdb ran its own pipeline on the public reads, namely fastp trimming at Q25 and MiXCR clone calling, and kept in-frame beta chains. Each CDR3 protein appears once, grouped with its most common genes and DNA. TCRdb, not the original authors, processed these V and J calls. This sample lists some 1,800,000 distinct CDR3 sequences; approximately 39% were detected once. The ten largest clones represent more than 20% of the sample.

This clonotype was seen a handful of times. Its cognate antigen has yet to be identified. Per-base quality was not reported, and no clone a single base away is much larger than it. The TCR was taken from a human donor in good health. The rearranged chain carries TRBV6-5 and TRBJ2-1, and TRBD2 may be the D gene, going by 6 matching bases. The sequenced material came from blood. The CDR3 loop reads CASSYGRGEQFF. DNA sequence: TGTGCCAGCAGTTACGGCCGGGGGGAGCAGTTCTTC.